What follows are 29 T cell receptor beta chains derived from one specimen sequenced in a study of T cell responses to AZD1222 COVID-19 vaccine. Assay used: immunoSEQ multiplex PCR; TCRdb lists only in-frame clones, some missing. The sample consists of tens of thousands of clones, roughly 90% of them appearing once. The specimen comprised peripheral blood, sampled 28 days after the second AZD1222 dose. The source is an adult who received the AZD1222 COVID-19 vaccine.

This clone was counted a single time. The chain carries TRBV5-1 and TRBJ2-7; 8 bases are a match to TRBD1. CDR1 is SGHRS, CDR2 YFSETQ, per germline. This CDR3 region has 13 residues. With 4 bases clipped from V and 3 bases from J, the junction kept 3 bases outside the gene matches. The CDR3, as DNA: TGCGCCAGCAGCCAGGGGGCGGTCTACGAGCAGTACTTC. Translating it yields CASSQGAVYEQYF.

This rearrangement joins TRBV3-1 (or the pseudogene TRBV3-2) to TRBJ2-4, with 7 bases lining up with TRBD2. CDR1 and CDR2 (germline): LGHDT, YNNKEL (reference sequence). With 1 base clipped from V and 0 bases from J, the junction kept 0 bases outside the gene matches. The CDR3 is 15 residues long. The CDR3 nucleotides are TGTGCCAGCAGCCAAGTAGCGGGAGCCAAAAACATTCAGTACTTC. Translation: CASSQVAGAKNIQYF.

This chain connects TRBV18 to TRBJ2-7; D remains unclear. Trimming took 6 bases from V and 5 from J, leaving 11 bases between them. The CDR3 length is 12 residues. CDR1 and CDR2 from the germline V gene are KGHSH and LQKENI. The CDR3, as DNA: TGTGCCAGCTCGGGGTATATCGACGAGCAGTACTTC. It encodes CASSGYIDEQYF.

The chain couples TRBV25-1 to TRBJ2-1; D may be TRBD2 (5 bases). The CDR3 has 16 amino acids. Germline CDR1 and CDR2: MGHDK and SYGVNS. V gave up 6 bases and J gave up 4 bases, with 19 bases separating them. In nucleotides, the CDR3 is TGTGCCAGCAGCGCCACGCAGCGGACCGTTTACAATGAGCAGTTCTTC. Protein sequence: CASSATQRTVYNEQFF.

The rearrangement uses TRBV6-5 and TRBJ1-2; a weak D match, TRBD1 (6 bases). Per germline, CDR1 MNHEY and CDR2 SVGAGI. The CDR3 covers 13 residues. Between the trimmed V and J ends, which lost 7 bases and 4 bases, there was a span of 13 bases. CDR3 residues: CASTQGPVYGYTF. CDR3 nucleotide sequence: TGTGCCAGCACCCAGGGGCCCGTCTATGGCTACACCTTC.

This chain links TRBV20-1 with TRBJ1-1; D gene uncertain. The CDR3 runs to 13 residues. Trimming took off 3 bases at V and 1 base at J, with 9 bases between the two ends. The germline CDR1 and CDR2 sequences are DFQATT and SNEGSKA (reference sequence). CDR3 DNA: TGCAGTGCTAGTGTACAGCCGAACACTGAAGCTTTCTTT. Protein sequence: CSASVQPNTEAFF.

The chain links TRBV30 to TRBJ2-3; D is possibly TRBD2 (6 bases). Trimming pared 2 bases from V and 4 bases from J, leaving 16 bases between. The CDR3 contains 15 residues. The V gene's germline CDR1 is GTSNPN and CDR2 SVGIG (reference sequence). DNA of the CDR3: TGTGCCTGGAGTTCGAGACTAGGGCTGTCAGATACGCAGTATTTT. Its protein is CAWSSRLGLSDTQYF. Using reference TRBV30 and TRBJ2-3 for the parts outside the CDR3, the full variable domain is SQTIHQWPATLVQPVGSPLSLECTVEGTSNPNLYWYRQAAGRGLQLLFYSVGIGQISSEVPQNLSASRPQDRQFILSSKKLLLSDSGFYLCAWSSRLGLSDTQYFGPGTRLTVL.

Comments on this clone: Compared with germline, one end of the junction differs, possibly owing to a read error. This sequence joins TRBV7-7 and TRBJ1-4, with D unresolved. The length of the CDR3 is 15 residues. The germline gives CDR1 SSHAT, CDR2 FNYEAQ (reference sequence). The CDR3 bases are TGTGCTAGCAGCAAGGACCCAGGAGCTAATGAAAAACTGTTTTTT. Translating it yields CASSKDPGANEKLFF.

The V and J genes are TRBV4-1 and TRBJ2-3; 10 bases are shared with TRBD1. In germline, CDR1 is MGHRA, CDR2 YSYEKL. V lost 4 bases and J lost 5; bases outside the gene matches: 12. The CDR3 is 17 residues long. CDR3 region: CASSRAIMDRGGDTQYF. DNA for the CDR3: TGCGCCAGCAGCCGCGCCATTATGGACAGGGGGGGAGATACGCAGTATTTT.

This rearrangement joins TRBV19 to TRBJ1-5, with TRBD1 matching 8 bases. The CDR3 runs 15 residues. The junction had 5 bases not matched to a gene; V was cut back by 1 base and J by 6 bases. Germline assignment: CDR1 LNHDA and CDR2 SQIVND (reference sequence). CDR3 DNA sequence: TGTGCCAGTAGTATAGTAACAGGGGGAGGTCAGCCCCAGCATTTT. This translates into CASSIVTGGGQPQHF.

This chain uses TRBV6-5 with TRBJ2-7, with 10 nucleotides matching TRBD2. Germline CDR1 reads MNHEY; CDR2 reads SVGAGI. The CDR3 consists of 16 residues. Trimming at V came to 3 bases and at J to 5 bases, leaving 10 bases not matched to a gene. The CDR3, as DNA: TGTGCCAGCAGTTATGTGGCGGGACTAGCGAGAAACGAGCAGTACTTC. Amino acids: CASSYVAGLARNEQYF.

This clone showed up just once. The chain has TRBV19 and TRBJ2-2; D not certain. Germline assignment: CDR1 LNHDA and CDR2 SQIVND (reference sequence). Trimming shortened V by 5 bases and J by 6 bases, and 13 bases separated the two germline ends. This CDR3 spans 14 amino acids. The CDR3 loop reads CASSPLRRAGELFF. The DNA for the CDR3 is TGTGCCAGTAGTCCCTTGAGAAGGGCCGGGGAGCTGTTTTTT. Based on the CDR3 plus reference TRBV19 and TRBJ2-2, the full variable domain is DGGITQSPKYLFRKEGQNVTLSCEQNLNHDAMYWYRQDPGQGLRLIYYSQIVNDFQKGDIAEGYSVSREKKESFPLTVTSAQKNPTAFYLCASSPLRRAGELFFGEGSRLTVL.

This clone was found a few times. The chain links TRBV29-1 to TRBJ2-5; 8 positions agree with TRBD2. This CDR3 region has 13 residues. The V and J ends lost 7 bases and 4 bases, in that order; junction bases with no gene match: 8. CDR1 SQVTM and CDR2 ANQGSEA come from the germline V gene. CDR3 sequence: CSAFTSGRETQYF. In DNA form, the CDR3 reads TGCAGCGCCTTCACTAGCGGACGAGAGACCCAGTACTTC.

CDR3 loop: CASSASGSNYGYTF. The CDR3 DNA follows: TGTGCCAGCAGCGCCTCGGGCAGTAACTATGGCTACACCTTC. The chain combines TRBV7-9 with TRBJ1-2; D not resolved. CDR1 and CDR2 from the germline V gene are SEHNR and FQNEAQ (reference sequence). This CDR3 contains 14 residues. The V and J ends lost 5 bases and 1 base respectively, with 11 bases between them. Filled out from reference TRBV7-9 and TRBJ1-2, the complete variable domain reads DTGVSQNPRHKITKRGQNVTFRCDPISEHNRLYWYRQTLGQGPEFLTYFQNEAQLEKSRLLSDRFSAERPKGSFSTLEIQRTEQGDSAMYLCASSASGSNYGYTFGSGTRLTVV.

The CDR3 DNA reads TGTGCCAGCAGCTCCCCGACAGACACAGATACGCAGTATTTT. It encodes CASSSPTDTDTQYF. V usage is TRBV5-5 and J usage is TRBJ2-3; weak D call: TRBD1 (5 bases). This CDR3 spans 14 amino acids. Germline V gene sequence: CDR1 SGHKS, CDR2 YYEKEE (reference sequence). The V and J ends lost 3 bases and 2 bases respectively, with 10 bases between them.

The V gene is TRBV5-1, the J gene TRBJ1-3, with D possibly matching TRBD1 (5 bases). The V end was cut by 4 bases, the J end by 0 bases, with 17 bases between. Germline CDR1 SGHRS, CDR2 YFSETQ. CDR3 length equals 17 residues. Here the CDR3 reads CASSRGEGPSSGNTIYF. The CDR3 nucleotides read TGCGCCAGCAGCAGAGGAGAGGGACCTAGCTCTGGAAACACCATATATTTT.

This chain's CDR3 is CASSKGQFDNEQFF. CDR3 DNA sequence: TGTGCCAGTAGTAAGGGACAGTTCGACAATGAGCAGTTCTTC. The chain uses TRBV19 and TRBJ2-1; 7 bases are a match to TRBD1. The CDR3 is 14 amino acids. Germline-derived CDR1 and CDR2 are LNHDA and SQIVND (reference sequence). Trimming removed 4 bases from V and 5 bases from J; junction bases left unmatched: 5.

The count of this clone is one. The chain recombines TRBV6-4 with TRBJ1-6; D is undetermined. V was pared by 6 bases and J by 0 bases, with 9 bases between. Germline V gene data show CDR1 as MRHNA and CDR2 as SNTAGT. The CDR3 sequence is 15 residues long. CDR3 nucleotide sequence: TGTGCCAGCAGGGAAGCGAGCTCCTATAATTCACCCCTCCACTTT. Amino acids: CASREASSYNSPLHF.

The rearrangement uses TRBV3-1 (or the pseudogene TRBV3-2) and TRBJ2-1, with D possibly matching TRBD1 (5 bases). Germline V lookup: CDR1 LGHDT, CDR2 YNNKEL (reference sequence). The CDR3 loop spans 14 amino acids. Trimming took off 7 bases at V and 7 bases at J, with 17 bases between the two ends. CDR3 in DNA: TGTGCCAGCACCAAAAGGTTGGCAGGGAATGAGCAGTTCTTC. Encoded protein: CASTKRLAGNEQFF.

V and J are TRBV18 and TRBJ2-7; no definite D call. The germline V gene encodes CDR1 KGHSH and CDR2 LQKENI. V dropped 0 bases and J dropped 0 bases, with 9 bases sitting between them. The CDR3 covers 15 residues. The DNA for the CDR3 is TGTGCCAGCTCACCACCGCAGCCTAACTCCTACGAGCAGTACTTC. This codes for CASSPPQPNSYEQYF.

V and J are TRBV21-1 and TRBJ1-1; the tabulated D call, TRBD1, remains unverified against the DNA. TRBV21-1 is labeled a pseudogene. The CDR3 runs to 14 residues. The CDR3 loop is CASSKVVQQFEAFF. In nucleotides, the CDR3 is TGTGCCAGCAGCAAAGTGGTACAGCAGTTTGAAGCTTTCTTT.

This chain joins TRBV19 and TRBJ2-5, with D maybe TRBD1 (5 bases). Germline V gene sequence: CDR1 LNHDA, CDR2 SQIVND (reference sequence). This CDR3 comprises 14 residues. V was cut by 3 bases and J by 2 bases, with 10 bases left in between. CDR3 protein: CASSITAGQETQYF. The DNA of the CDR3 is TGTGCCAGTAGTATTACGGCAGGGCAAGAGACCCAGTACTTC. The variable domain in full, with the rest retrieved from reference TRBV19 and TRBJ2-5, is DGGITQSPKYLFRKEGQNVTLSCEQNLNHDAMYWYRQDPGQGLRLIYYSQIVNDFQKGDIAEGYSVSREKKESFPLTVTSAQKNPTAFYLCASSITAGQETQYFGPGTRLLVL.

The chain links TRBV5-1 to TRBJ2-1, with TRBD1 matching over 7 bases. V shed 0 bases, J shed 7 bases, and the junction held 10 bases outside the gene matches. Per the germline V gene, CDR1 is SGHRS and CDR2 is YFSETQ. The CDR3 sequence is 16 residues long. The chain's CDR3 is CASSLVATGIENEQFF. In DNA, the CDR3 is TGCGCCAGCAGCTTGGTTGCGACAGGGATTGAAAATGAGCAGTTCTTC.

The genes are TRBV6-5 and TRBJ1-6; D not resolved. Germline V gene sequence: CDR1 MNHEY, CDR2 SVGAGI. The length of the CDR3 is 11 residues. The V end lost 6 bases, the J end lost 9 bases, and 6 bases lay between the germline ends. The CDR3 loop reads CASRLPSPLHF. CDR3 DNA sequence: TGTGCCAGCAGACTTCCTTCACCCCTCCACTTT.

DNA for the CDR3: TGTGCCAGCACCCTCGGGGGCACTGAAGCTTTCTTT. Its protein is CASTLGGTEAFF. The chain has TRBV6-5 and TRBJ1-1, with a tentative D call TRBD1 (5 bases). Germline V lookup: CDR1 MNHEY, CDR2 SVGAGI. The CDR3 is 12 amino acids. The V gene lost 7 bases and the J gene lost 4 bases, with 10 bases spanning the gap.

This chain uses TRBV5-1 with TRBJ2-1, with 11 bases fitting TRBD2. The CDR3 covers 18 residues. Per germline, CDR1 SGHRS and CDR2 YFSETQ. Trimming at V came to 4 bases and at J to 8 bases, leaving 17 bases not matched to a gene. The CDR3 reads CASSTIPPTSGSLHEQFF. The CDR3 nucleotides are TGCGCCAGCAGCACTATCCCCCCTACTAGCGGGAGCCTACATGAGCAGTTCTTC.

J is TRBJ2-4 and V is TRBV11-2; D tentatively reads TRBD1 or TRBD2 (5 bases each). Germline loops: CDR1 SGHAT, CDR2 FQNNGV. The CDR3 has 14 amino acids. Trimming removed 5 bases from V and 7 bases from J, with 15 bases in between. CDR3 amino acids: CASSLGPRWNIQYF. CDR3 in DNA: TGTGCCAGCAGCCTGGGACCCCGGTGGAACATTCAGTACTTC.

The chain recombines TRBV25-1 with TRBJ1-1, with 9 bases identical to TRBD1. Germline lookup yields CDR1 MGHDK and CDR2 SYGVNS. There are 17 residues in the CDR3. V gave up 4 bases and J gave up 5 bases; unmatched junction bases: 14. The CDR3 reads CASSGYLGQGLSTEAFF. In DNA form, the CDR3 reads TGTGCCAGCAGTGGGTATCTGGGACAGGGTTTGAGTACTGAAGCTTTCTTT.

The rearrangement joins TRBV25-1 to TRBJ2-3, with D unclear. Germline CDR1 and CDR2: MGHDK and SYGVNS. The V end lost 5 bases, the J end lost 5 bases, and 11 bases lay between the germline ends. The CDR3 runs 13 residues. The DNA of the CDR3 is TGTGCCAGCAGTCAAGGCTTCAGAGATACGCAGTATTTT. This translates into CASSQGFRDTQYF.